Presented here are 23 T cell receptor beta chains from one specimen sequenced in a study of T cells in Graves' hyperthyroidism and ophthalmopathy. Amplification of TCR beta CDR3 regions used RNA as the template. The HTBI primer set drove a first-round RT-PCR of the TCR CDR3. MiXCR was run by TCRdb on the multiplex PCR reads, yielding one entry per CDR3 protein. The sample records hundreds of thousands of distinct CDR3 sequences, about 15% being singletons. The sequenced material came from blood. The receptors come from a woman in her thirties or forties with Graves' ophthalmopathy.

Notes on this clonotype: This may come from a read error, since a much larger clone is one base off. As DNA, the CDR3 is TGTGTCTCCGAGGGGAACCATCGTTATGGCTACACCTTC. It is translated as CVSEGNHRYGYTF. The rearrangement uses TRBV19 and TRBJ1-2; tentative D call: TRBD1 (5 bases). This CDR3 has 13 residues. Germline CDR1 is LNHDA and CDR2 is SQIVND (reference sequence).

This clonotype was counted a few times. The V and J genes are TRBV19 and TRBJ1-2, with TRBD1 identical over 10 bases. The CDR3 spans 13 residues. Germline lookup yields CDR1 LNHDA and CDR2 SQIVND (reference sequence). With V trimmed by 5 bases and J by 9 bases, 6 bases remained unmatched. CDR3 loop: CASSPGQGISYTF. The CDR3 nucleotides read TGTGCCAGTAGTCCGGGACAGGGGATTAGCTACACCTTC.

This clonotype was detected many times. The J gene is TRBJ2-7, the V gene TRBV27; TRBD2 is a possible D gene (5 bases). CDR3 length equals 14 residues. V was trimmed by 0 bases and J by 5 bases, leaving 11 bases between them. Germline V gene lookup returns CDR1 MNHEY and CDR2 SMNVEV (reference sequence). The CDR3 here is CASSLSFTGDEQYF. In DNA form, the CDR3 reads TGTGCCAGCAGTTTATCGTTCACCGGGGACGAGCAGTACTTC.

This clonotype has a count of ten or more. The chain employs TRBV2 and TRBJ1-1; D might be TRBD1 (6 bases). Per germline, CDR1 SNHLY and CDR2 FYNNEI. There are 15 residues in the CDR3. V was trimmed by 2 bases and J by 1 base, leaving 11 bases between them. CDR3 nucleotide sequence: TGTGCCAGCAGTGAATACGGGACACCGAACACTGAAGCTTTCTTT. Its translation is CASSEYGTPNTEAFF.

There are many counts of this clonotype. In DNA, the CDR3 is TGTGCCAGCAGTTTCTCCGGGACACCTTCGGAGGAGACCCAGTACTTC. It is translated as CASSFSGTPSEETQYF. The chain uses TRBV28 and TRBJ2-5, with D tentatively TRBD1 (6 bases). V was clipped by 3 bases and J by 5 bases, with 19 bases between them. The germline V gene has CDR1 MDHEN and CDR2 SYDVKM. The CDR3 is made up of 16 amino acids.

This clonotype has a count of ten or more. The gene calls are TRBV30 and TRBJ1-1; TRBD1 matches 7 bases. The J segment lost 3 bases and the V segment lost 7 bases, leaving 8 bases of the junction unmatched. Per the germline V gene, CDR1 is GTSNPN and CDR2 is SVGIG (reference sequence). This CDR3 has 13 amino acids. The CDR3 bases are TGTGCCTCCAACAGGGGAGGGGACACTGAAGCTTTCTTT. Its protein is CASNRGGDTEAFF.

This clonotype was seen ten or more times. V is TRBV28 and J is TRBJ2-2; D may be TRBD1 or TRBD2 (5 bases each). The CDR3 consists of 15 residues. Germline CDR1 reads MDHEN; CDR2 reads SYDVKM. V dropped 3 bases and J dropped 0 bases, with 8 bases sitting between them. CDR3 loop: CASSFGGANTGELFF. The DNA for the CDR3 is TGTGCCAGCAGTTTTGGGGGAGCGAACACCGGGGAGCTGTTTTTT.

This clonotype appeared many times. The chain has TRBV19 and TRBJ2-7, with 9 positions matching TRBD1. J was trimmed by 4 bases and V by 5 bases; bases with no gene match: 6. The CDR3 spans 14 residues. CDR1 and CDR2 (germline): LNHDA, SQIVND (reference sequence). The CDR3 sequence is CASSVRDRVYEQYF. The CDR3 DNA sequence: TGTGCCAGTAGTGTCCGGGACAGGGTATACGAGCAGTACTTC.

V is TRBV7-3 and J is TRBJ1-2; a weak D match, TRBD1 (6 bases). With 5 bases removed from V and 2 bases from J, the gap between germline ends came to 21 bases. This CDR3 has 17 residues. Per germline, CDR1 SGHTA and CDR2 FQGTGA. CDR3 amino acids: CASSPHQGGVINYGYTF. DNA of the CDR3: TGTGCCAGCAGCCCTCATCAAGGGGGGGTAATAAACTATGGCTACACCTTC.

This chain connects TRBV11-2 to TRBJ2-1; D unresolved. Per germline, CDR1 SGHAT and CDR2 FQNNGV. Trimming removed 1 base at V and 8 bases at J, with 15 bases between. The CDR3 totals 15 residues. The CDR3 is CASSLVLRSWDEQFF. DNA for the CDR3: TGTGCCAGCAGCTTAGTTCTACGGTCTTGGGATGAGCAGTTCTTC.

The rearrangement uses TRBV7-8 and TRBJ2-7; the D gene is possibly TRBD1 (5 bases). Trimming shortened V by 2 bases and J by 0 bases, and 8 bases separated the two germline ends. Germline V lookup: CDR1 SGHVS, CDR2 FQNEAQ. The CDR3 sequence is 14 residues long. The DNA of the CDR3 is TGTGCCAGCAGCTTAATAGGGGACTCCTACGAGCAGTACTTC. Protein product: CASSLIGDSYEQYF.

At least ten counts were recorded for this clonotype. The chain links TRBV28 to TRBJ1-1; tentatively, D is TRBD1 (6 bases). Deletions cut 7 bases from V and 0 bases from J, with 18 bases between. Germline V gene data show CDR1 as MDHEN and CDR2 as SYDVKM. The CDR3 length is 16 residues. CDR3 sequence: CASNAPGQGLNTEAFF. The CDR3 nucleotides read TGTGCCAGCAACGCTCCGGGCCAGGGGCTGAACACTGAAGCTTTCTTT.

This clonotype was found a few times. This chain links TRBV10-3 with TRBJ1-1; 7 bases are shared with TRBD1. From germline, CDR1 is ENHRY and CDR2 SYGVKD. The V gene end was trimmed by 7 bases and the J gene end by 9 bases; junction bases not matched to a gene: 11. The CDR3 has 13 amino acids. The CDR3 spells CAIKNPGQPKAFF. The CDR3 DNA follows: TGTGCCATCAAGAATCCGGGACAGCCTAAAGCTTTCTTT.

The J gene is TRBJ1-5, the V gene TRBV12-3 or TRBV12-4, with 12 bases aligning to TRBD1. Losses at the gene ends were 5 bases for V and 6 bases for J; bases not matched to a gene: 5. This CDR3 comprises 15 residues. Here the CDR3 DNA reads TGTGCCAGCAGTGGGACAGGGGGCTGGGGTCAGCCCCAGCATTTT. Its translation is CASSGTGGWGQPQHF.

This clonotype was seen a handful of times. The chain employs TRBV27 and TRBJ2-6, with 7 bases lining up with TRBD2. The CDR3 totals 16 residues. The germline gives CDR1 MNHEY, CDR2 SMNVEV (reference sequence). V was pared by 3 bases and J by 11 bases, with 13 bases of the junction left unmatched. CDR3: CASSLEKNSGRDVLTF. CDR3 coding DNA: TGTGCCAGCAGTTTGGAGAAAAACTCTGGGAGGGACGTCCTGACTTTC.

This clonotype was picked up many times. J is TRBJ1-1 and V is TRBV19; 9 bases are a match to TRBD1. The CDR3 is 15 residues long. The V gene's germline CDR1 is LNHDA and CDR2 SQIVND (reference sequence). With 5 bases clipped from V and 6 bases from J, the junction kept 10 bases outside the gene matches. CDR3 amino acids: CASSESPGTGPEAFF. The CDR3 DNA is TGTGCCAGTAGTGAATCCCCCGGGACAGGGCCTGAAGCTTTCTTT.

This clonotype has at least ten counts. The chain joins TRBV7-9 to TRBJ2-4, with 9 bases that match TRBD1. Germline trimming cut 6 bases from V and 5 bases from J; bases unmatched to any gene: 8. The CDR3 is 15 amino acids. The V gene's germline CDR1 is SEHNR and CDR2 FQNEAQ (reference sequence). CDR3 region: CASSFTGGRENIQYF. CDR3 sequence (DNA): TGTGCCAGCAGTTTTACAGGGGGCCGTGAAAACATTCAGTACTTC.

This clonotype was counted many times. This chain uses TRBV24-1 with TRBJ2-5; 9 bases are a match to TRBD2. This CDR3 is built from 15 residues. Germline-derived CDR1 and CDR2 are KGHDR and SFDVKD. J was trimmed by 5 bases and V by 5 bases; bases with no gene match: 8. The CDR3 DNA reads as TGTGCCACCAGTGGAGTAGCGGGAGTAACGGAGACCCAGTACTTC. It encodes CATSGVAGVTETQYF.

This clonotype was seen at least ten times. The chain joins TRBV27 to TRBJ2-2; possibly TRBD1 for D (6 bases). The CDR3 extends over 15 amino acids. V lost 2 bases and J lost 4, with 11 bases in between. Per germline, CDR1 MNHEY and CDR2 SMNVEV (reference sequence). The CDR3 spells CASSLVRGSTGELFF. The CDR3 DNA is TGTGCCAGCAGTTTAGTTAGGGGGAGCACCGGGGAGCTGTTTTTT.

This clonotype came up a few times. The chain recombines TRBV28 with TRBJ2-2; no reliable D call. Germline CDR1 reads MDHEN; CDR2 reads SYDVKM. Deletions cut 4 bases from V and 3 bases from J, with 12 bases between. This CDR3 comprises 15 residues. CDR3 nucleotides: TGTGCCAGCAGTTCAACATCGCCAGACACCGGGGAGCTGTTTTTT. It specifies CASSSTSPDTGELFF.

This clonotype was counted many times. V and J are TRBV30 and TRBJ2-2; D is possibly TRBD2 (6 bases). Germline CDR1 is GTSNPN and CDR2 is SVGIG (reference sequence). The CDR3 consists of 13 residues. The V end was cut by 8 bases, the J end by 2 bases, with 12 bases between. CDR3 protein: CAANGGNTGELFF. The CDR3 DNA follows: TGTGCCGCTAACGGGGGAAACACCGGGGAGCTGTTTTTT.

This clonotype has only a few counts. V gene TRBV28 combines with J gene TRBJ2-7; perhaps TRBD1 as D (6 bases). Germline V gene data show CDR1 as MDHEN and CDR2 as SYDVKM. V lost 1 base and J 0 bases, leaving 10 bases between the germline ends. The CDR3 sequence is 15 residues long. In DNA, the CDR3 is TGTGCCAGCAGTTTATATAACAGGGTCTCCTACGAGCAGTACTTC. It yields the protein CASSLYNRVSYEQYF.

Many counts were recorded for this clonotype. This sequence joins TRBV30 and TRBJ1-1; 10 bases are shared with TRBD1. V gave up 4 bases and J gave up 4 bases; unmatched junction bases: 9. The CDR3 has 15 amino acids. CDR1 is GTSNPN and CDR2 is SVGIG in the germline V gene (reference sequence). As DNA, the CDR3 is TGTGCCTGGACACACGGGGGGACAGGGGTCACTGAAGCTTTCTTT. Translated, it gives CAWTHGGTGVTEAFF. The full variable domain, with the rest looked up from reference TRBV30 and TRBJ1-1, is SQTIHQWPATLVQPVGSPLSLECTVEGTSNPNLYWYRQAAGRGLQLLFYSVGIGQISSEVPQNLSASRPQDRQFILSSKKLLLSDSGFYLCAWTHGGTGVTEAFFGQGTRLTVV.